This T cell receptor beta chain is from a study of response to subunit inactivated influenza vaccine (dated by TCRdb to about 2018). A note on the overall study: Deep quantitative profiling of the T cell receptor repertoire was used in the study to follow responses to a trivalent subunit inactivated influenza vaccine. Study-level results and caveats: The authors proposed that each seasonal influenza vaccination may bring in only a limited number of new T cells.

A word on this clonotype: The antigen it recognizes is unknown. No much larger clone is present one base from it, and per-base qualities are unavailable.

The method behind the library was RT-PCR. The run used an Illumina HiSeq 2500. TCRdb trimmed public reads at Q25 via fastp, called clones via MiXCR and kept in-frame beta chains. Identical CDR3 protein sequences are pooled into one entry, listed with their most common genes and DNA. A total of 400,000 to 550,000 distinct CDR3 sequences appear in this sample, about 25% of them only once. 1.9% of the sample lies in the top ten. The sample here was CD4+ T cells sorted from PBMCs, taken 4 to 6 days after vaccination. The receptor's source is a man between 45 and 60 years old who received an inactivated influenza vaccine. Donor details come from another sample of the same person, matched by shared clones.

Here is the DNA: TGTGCCAGCACAAAAAAGGGGGTCGAGTACTTC. Its translation reads: CASTKKGVEYF. The rearranged segments are TRBV2 and TRBJ2-7, with a tentative D gene TRBD1 over 6 matching bases. Measured from the cysteine to the phenylalanine, the CDR3 is 11 residues long. Only the CDR3 region is kept as DNA, spanning 33 bases read in frame from base 1. In the germline V gene, CDR1 corresponds to SNHLY and CDR2 to FYNNEI. Trimming removed 7 bases from V and 11 bases from J, leaving 15 bases between the germline ends.